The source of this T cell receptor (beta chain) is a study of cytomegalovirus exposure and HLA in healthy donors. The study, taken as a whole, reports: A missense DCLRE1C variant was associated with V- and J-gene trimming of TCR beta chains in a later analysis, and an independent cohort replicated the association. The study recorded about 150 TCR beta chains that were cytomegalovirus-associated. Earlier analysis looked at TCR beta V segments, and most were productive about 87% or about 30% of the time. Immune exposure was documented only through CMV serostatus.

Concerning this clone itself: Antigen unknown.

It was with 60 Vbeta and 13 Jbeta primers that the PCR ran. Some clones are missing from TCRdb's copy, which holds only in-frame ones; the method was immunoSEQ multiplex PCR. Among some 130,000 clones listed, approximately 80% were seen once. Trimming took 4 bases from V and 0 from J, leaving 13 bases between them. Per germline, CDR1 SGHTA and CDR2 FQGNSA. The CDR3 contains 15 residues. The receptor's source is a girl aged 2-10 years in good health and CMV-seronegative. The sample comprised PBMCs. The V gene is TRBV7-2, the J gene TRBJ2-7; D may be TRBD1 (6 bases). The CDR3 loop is CASSYLGGPSYEQYF. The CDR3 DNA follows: TGTGCCAGCAGCTACCTTGGGGGCCCCTCCTACGAGCAGTACTTC.